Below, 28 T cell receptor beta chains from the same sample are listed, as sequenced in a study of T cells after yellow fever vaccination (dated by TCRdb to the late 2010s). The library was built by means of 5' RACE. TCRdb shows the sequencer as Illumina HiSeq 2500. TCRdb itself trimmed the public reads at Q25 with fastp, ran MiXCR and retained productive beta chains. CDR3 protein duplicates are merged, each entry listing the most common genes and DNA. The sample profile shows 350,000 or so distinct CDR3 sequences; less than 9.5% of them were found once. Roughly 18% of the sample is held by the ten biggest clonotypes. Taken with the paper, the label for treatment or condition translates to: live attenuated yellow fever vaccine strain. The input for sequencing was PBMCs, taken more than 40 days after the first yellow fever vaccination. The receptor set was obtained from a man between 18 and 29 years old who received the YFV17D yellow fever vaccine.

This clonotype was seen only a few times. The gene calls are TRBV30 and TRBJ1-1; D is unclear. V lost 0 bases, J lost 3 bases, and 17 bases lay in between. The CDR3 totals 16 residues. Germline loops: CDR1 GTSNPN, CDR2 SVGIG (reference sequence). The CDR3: CAWSVLGAGRDTEAFF. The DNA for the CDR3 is TGTGCCTGGAGTGTACTAGGTGCCGGCCGGGACACTGAAGCTTTCTTT.

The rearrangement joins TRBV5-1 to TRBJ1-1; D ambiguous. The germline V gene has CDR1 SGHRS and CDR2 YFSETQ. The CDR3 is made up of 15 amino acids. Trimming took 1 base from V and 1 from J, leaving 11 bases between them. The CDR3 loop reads CASSLTGRGNTEAFF. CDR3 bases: TGCGCCAGCAGCTTGACGGGTCGAGGGAACACTGAAGCTTTCTTT.

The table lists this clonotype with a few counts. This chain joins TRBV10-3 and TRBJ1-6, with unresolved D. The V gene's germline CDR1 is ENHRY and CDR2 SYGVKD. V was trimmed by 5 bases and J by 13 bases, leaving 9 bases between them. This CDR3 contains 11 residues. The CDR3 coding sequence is TGTGCCATCAGTCGAGCTTGGCCCCTCCACTTT. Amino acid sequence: CAISRAWPLHF.

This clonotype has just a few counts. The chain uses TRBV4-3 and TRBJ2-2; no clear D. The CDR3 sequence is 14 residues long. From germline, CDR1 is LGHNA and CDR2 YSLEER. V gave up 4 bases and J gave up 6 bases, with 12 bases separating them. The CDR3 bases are TGCGCCAGCAGCCCTCAGTATCGTGCCGGGGAGCTGTTTTTT. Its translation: CASSPQYRAGELFF.

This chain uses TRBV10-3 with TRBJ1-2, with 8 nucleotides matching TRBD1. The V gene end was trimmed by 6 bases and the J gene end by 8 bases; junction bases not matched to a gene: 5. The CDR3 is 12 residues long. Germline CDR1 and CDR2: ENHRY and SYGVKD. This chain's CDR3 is CAISGQGTGYTF. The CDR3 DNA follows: TGTGCCATCAGCGGACAGGGTACAGGCTACACCTTC.

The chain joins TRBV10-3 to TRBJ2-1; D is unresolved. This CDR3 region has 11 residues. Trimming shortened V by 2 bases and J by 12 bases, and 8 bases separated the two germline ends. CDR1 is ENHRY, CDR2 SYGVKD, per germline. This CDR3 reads CAISEDGRQFF. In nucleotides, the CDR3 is TGTGCCATCAGTGAGGACGGGCGGCAGTTCTTC.

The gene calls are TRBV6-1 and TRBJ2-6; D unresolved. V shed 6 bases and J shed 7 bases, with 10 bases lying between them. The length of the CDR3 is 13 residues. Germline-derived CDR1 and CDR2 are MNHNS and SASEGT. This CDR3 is CASRPLLANVLTF. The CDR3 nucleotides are TGTGCCAGCAGGCCTCTTCTAGCCAACGTCCTGACTTTC.

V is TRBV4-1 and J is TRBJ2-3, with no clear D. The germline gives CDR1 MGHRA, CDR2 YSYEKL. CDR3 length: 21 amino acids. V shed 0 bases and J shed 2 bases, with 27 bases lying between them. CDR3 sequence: CASSQDFIGFRLTTLTDTQYF. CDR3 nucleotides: TGCGCCAGCAGCCAAGATTTTATTGGATTTCGCCTAACCACCCTCACAGATACGCAGTATTTT.

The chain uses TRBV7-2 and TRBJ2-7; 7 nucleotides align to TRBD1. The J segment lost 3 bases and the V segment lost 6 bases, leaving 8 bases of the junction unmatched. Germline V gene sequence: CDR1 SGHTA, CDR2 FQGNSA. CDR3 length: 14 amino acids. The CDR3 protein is CASREGTVGYEQYF. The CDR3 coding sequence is TGTGCCAGCAGAGAAGGGACAGTCGGCTACGAGCAGTACTTC.

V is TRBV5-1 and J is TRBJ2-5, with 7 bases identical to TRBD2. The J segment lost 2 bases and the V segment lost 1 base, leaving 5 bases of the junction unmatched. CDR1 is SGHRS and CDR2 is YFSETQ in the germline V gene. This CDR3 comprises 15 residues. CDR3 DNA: TGCGCCAGCAGCTTGAGCTCTAGCGGACAAGAGACCCAGTACTTC. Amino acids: CASSLSSSGQETQYF.

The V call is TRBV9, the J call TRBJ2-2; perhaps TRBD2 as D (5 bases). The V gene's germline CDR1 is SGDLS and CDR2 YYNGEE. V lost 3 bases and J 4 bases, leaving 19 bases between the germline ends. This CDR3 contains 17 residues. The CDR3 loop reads CASSGIVASSVTGELFF. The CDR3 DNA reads TGTGCCAGCAGCGGTATCGTGGCTAGCTCGGTCACCGGGGAGCTGTTTTTT. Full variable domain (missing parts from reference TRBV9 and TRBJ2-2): DSGVTQTPKHLITATGQRVTLRCSPRSGDLSVYWYQQSLDQGLQFLIQYYNGEERAKGNILERFSAQQFPDLHSELNLSSLELGDSALYFCASSGIVASSVTGELFFGEGSRLTVL.

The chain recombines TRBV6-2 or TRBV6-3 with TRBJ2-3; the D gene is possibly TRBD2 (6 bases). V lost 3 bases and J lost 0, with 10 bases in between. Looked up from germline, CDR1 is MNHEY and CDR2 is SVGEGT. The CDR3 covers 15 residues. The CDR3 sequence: CASSYGGTSTDTQYF. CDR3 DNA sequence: TGTGCCAGCAGTTATGGCGGGACTAGCACAGATACGCAGTATTTT.

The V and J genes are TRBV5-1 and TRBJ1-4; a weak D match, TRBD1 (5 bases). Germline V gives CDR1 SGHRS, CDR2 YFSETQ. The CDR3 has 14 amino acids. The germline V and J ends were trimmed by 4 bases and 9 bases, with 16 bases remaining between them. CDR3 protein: CASSIGGVGKKLFF. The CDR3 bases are TGCGCCAGCAGCATTGGGGGGGTAGGCAAAAAACTGTTTTTT.

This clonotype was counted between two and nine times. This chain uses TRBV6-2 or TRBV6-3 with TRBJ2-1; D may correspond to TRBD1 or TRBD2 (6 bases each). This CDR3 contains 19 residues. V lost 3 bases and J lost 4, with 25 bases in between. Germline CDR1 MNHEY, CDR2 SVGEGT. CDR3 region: CASSYEGGPTIGPYNEQFF. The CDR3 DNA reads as TGTGCCAGCAGTTATGAGGGGGGCCCAACAATAGGCCCATACAATGAGCAGTTCTTC.

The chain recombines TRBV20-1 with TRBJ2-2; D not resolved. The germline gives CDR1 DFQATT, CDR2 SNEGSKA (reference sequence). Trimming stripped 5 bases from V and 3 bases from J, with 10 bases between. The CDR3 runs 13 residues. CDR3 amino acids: CSAPEPYTGELFF. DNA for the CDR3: TGCAGTGCTCCCGAGCCGTACACCGGGGAGCTGTTTTTT.

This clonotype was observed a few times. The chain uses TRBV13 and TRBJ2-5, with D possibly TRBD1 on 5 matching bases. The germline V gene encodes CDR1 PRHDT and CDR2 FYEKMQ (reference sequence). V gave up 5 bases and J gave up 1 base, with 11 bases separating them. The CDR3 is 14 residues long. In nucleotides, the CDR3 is TGTGCCAGCAGCCCACAGGAGATCCAAGAGACCCAGTACTTC. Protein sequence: CASSPQEIQETQYF.

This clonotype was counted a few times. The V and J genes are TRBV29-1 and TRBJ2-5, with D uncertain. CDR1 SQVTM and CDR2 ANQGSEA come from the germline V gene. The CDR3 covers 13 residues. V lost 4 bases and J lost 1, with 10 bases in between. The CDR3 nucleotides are TGCAGCGTTGGACCGCGTCTCCAAGAGACCCAGTACTTC. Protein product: CSVGPRLQETQYF.

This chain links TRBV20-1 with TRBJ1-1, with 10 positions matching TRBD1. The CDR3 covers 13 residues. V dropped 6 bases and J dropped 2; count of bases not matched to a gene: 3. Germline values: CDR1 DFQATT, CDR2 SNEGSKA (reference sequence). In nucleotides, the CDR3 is TGCAGTGCCAGGGACAGGGGTAACACTGAAGCTTTCTTT. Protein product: CSARDRGNTEAFF.

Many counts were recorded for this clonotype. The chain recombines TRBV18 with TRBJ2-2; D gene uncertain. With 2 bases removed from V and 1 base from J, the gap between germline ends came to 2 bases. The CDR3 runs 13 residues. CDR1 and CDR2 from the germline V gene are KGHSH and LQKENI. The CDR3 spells CASSPGNTGELFF. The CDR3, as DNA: TGTGCCAGCTCACCAGGGAACACCGGGGAGCTGTTTTTT.

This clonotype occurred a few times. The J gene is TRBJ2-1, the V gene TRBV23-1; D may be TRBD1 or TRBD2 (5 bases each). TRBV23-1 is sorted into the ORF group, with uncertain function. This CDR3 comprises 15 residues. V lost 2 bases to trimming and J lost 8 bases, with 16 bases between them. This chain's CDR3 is CASSQNPSTADEQFF. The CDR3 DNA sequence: TGCGCCAGCAGTCAAAACCCGTCGACAGCGGATGAGCAGTTCTTC.

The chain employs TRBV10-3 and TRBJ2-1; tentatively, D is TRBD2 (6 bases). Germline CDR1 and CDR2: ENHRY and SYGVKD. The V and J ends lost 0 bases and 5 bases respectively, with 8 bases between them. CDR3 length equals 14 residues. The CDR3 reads CAISESRGNNEQFF. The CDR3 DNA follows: TGTGCCATCAGTGAGTCCCGGGGGAACAATGAGCAGTTCTTC.

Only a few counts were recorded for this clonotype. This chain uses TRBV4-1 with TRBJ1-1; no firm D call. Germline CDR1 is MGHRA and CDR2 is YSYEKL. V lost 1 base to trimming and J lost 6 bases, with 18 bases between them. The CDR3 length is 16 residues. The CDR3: CASSQAVYPNFAEAFF. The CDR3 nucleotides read TGCGCCAGCAGCCAAGCTGTGTACCCCAACTTCGCTGAAGCTTTCTTT.

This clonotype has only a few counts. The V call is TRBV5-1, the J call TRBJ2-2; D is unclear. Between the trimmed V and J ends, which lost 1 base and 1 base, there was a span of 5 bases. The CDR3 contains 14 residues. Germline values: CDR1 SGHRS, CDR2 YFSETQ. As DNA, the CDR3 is TGCGCCAGCAGCTTGCGGTGGAACACCGGGGAGCTGTTTTTT. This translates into CASSLRWNTGELFF.

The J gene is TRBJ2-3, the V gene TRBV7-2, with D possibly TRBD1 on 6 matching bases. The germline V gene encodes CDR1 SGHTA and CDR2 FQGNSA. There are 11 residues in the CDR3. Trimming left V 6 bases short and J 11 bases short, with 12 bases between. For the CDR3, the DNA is TGTGCCAGCAGTGAGAGGGGGATGCAGTATTTT. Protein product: CASSERGMQYF.

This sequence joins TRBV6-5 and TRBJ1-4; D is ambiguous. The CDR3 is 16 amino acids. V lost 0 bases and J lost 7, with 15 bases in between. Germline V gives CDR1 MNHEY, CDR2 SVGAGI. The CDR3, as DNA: TGTGCCAGCAGTTACTCGATGCCCGCCCAGGTTGAAAAACTGTTTTTT. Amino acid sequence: CASSYSMPAQVEKLFF.

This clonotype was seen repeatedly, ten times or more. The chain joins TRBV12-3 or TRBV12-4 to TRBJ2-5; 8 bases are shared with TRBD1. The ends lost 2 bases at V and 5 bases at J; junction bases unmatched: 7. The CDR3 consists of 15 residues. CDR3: CASSLSRTGMETQYF. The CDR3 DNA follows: TGTGCCAGCAGTTTATCAAGGACAGGGATGGAGACCCAGTACTTC.

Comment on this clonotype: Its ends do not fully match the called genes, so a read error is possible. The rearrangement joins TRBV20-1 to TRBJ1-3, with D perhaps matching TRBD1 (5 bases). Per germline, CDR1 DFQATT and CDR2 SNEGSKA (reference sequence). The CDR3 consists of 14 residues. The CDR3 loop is CCARNTGLGNTIYF. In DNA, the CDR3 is TGCTGTGCTAGAAATACGGGACTCGGAAACACCATATATTTT.

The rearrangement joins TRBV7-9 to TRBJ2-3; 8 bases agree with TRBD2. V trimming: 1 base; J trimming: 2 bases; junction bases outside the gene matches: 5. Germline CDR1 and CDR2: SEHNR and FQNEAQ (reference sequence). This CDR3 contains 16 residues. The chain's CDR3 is CASSLDVGGVTDTQYF. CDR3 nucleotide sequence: TGTGCCAGCAGCTTAGATGTCGGGGGGGTCACAGATACGCAGTATTTT.